Shown below are 19 T cell receptor beta chains from a single sample sequenced in a study of PD-1 blockade in classical Hodgkin lymphoma. Assay: immunoSEQ multiplex PCR; the TCRdb copy retains only in-frame clones and omits some. The sample contains approximately 65,000 clones, over 85% of which appear only once. Documented time point: cycle 4 day 1 (C4D1), after five to seven weeks of nivolumab. Every one of the patients relapsed after autologous stem cell transplantation (brentuximab vedotin exposure was variable). This specimen was peripheral blood mononuclear cells (PBMCs), taken before the fourth cycle of nivolumab. The receptors originated from a human donor with classical Hodgkin lymphoma.

The J gene is TRBJ1-5, the V gene TRBV27; D is unclear. Trimming took 2 bases from V and 6 from J, leaving 8 bases between them. The CDR3 loop spans 13 amino acids. Per germline, CDR1 MNHEY and CDR2 SMNVEV (reference sequence). The CDR3 coding sequence is TGTGCCAGCAGTTTAGAGTTAGGTCAGCCCCAGCATTTT. It is translated as CASSLELGQPQHF.

Notes on this clone: The same CDR3 arises from other DNA sequences in this sample as well. The genes are TRBV30 and TRBJ2-2, with D tentatively TRBD1 (6 bases). The V end lost 1 base, the J end lost 7 bases, and 16 bases lay between the germline ends. CDR1 is GTSNPN, CDR2 SVGIG, per germline (reference sequence). This CDR3 is 15 amino acids long. The CDR3 sequence: CAWSGSAQGRGELFF. The CDR3 coding sequence is TGTGCCTGGAGTGGTTCGGCGCAGGGGCGCGGGGAGCTGTTTTTT. The whole variable domain, remainder taken from reference TRBV30 and TRBJ2-2, is SQTIHQWPATLVQPVGSPLSLECTVEGTSNPNLYWYRQAAGRGLQLLFYSVGIGQISSEVPQNLSASRPQDRQFILSSKKLLLSDSGFYLCAWSGSAQGRGELFFGEGSRLTVL.

This clone showed up just once. This rearrangement joins TRBV2 to TRBJ2-2; TRBD2 agrees at 8 bases. The CDR3 loop spans 16 amino acids. CDR1 and CDR2 from the germline V gene are SNHLY and FYNNEI. V lost 3 bases, J lost 6 bases, and 9 bases stayed unmatched. The CDR3 spells CASSDSGGLESGELFF. The CDR3 DNA reads as TGTGCCAGCAGTGACTCGGGGGGGCTAGAGTCCGGGGAGCTGTTTTTT.

The V gene is TRBV19, the J gene TRBJ2-7, with 10 nucleotides matching TRBD1. From germline, CDR1 is LNHDA and CDR2 SQIVND (reference sequence). The length of the CDR3 is 15 residues. V lost 3 bases and J lost 2; bases outside the gene matches: 4. CDR3 protein: CASSIGQGVAYEQYF. The DNA for the CDR3 is TGTGCCAGTAGTATTGGACAGGGGGTGGCCTACGAGCAGTACTTC.

The V call is TRBV7-9, the J call TRBJ1-5; D is perhaps TRBD1 (6 bases). Trimming pared 1 base from V and 3 bases from J, leaving 16 bases between. The CDR3 covers 17 residues. Germline CDR1 is SEHNR and CDR2 is FQNEAQ (reference sequence). The CDR3 spells CASSLEGSDSHNQPQHF. For the CDR3, the DNA is TGTGCCAGCAGCTTAGAGGGGTCGGACAGTCACAATCAGCCCCAGCATTTT.

The chain has TRBV5-4 and TRBJ1-2, with a weak D call TRBD1 (5 bases). V lost 7 bases, J lost 2 bases, and 18 bases lay in between. CDR1 SGHNT and CDR2 YYREEE come from the germline V gene (reference sequence). The CDR3 is 15 amino acids. The chain's CDR3 is CASFGTGPKNYGYTF. CDR3 sequence (DNA): TGTGCCAGCTTCGGGACGGGACCCAAGAACTATGGCTACACCTTC.

The chain is built from TRBV6-6 and TRBJ1-4; D call uncertain. Germline CDR1 reads MNHNY; CDR2 reads SVGAGI (reference sequence). Trimming stripped 2 bases from V and 0 bases from J, with 4 bases between. This CDR3 comprises 14 residues. The CDR3 sequence is CASSYAATNEKLFF. CDR3 DNA: TGTGCCAGCAGTTACGCAGCAACTAATGAAAAACTGTTTTTT.

This chain connects TRBV6-1 to TRBJ2-3; TRBD1 aligns across 7 bases. Germline CDR1 and CDR2: MNHNS and SASEGT. Trimming removed 9 bases from V and 0 bases from J; junction bases left unmatched: 3. This CDR3 comprises 13 residues. The CDR3 sequence: CASGTASTDTQYF. The CDR3 bases are TGTGCCAGTGGGACAGCTAGCACAGATACGCAGTATTTT.

This clone was found a few times. At the DNA level, this CDR3 is encoded by other sequences in the same sample as well. The rearrangement links TRBV10-2 to TRBJ1-5; D is ambiguous. With 0 bases removed from V and 0 bases from J, the gap between germline ends came to 9 bases. Germline V CDR1 and CDR2: WSHSY, SAAADI. The CDR3 loop spans 16 amino acids. CDR3 nucleotides: TGCGCCAGCAGTGAGTCGCCCGGGAATAGCAATCAGCCCCAGCATTTT. Translating gives CASSESPGNSNQPQHF.

This chain joins TRBV19 and TRBJ2-1, with TRBD2 matching 11 bases. Per germline, CDR1 LNHDA and CDR2 SQIVND (reference sequence). The CDR3 is 14 amino acids. V lost 9 bases to trimming and J lost 8 bases; unmatched junction nucleotides: 9. The CDR3: CASFSGRVFDEQFF. The CDR3 region has the DNA TGTGCCAGCTTTAGCGGGAGGGTTTTTGATGAGCAGTTCTTC.

V and J are TRBV11-2 and TRBJ2-1; 7 nucleotides match TRBD1. The CDR3 totals 15 residues. Losses at the gene ends were 4 bases for V and 7 bases for J; bases not matched to a gene: 10. From germline, CDR1 is SGHAT and CDR2 FQNNGV. The CDR3 sequence is CASSSGDSPANEQFF. CDR3 in DNA: TGTGCCAGCAGCTCAGGGGACAGTCCGGCGAATGAGCAGTTCTTC.

The V and J genes are TRBV19 and TRBJ2-3, with a weak D call TRBD1 (5 bases). Germline assignment: CDR1 LNHDA and CDR2 SQIVND (reference sequence). This CDR3 is 13 amino acids long. The V end lost 3 bases, the J end lost 4 bases, and 8 bases lay between the germline ends. The chain's CDR3 is CASSMWGPDTQYF. CDR3 coding DNA: TGTGCCAGTAGTATGTGGGGCCCAGATACGCAGTATTTT.

The rearrangement links TRBV28 to TRBJ2-7; TRBD1 might be the D (7 bases). The germline V and J ends were trimmed by 5 bases and 1 base, with 12 bases remaining between them. The CDR3 runs to 14 residues. Germline CDR1 is MDHEN and CDR2 is SYDVKM. The CDR3 loop is CASSETGTSYEQYF. The CDR3 DNA is TGTGCCAGCAGTGAGACAGGGACTTCCTACGAGCAGTACTTC.

The chain joins TRBV18 to TRBJ2-2; 11 nucleotides agree with TRBD1. CDR1 is KGHSH and CDR2 is LQKENI in the germline V gene. The CDR3 is 16 amino acids. V lost 0 bases, J lost 4 bases, and 1 base stayed unmatched. The CDR3 loop reads CASSPPGQGATGELFF. The CDR3 nucleotides are TGTGCCAGCTCACCACCAGGACAGGGGGCCACCGGGGAGCTGTTTTTT.

This clone came up once. The genes are TRBV7-2 and TRBJ2-1, with D hard to call. V gave up 3 bases and J gave up 0 bases, with 9 bases separating them. The CDR3 contains 15 residues. Germline CDR1 SGHTA, CDR2 FQGNSA. This CDR3 is CASSFRVGSYNEQFF. The CDR3 bases are TGTGCCAGCAGCTTCCGGGTAGGCTCCTACAATGAGCAGTTCTTC.

This clone was counted only a few times. This rearrangement joins TRBV10-3 to TRBJ2-7, with TRBD1 identical over 9 bases. Germline values: CDR1 ENHRY, CDR2 SYGVKD. Trimming at V came to 6 bases and at J to 4 bases, leaving 7 bases not matched to a gene. This CDR3 spans 14 amino acids. DNA of the CDR3: TGTGCCATCAGGGCCACAGGGGGCCCTTACGAGCAGTACTTC. It is translated as CAIRATGGPYEQYF.

CDR3 nucleotides: TGTGCCAGCAGCTGGGACAGAAACATTCAGTACTTC. It translates to CASSWDRNIQYF. The genes are TRBV5-5 and TRBJ2-4, with 7 bases matching TRBD1. This CDR3 is built from 12 residues. Germline values: CDR1 SGHKS, CDR2 YYEKEE (reference sequence). J was trimmed by 6 bases and V by 3 bases; bases with no gene match: 0. Combining the CDR3 with reference TRBV5-5 and TRBJ2-4 gives the whole variable domain DAGVTQSPTHLIKTRGQQVTLRCSPISGHKSVSWYQQVLGQGPQFIFQYYEKEERGRGNFPDRFSARQFPNYSSELNVNALLLGDSALYLCASSWDRNIQYFGAGTRLSVL.

In this sample, this clone turned up once. The gene calls are TRBV10-2 and TRBJ1-3; TRBD1 is a possible D gene (6 bases). V was clipped by 7 bases and J by 4 bases, with 14 bases between them. Germline loops: CDR1 WSHSY, CDR2 SAAADI. The CDR3 is 14 residues long. The CDR3 spells CASMGGLAGNTIYF. CDR3 in DNA: TGCGCCAGCATGGGGGGCCTAGCGGGAAACACCATATATTTT.

V is TRBV28 and J is TRBJ2-3; a weak D match, TRBD2 (6 bases). The V and J ends lost 3 bases and 2 bases respectively, with 18 bases between them. The germline V gene encodes CDR1 MDHEN and CDR2 SYDVKM. The CDR3 contains 17 residues. The DNA of the CDR3 is TGTGCCAGCAGTTTGGCCCCCTTGTCGGGAGCCACAGATACGCAGTATTTT. It is translated as CASSLAPLSGATDTQYF.